This TCR beta chain was captured in a study of shared clonotypes between healthy human individuals (dated by TCRdb to 2020 to 2021). Background for the entire study: Three men and a couple of women, aged 18 to 49 years, made up the cohort. Per donor, three plates each were used for CD4 naive and CD4 memory, two for CD8 naive, and one for CD8 memory. The study deeply sequenced blood TCR repertoires of about five healthy adults to estimate repertoire size and the extent of clonotype sharing between individuals. To increase sequencing depth and limit assay-specific biases, different laboratories used diverse techniques to prepare libraries and sequence TCR repertoires. Per donor, leukapheresis produced somewhere between about 0.94 and 9.5 billion PBMCs.

Using the deep immunoSEQ assay, multiplex PCR amplified TCR CDR3 regions from genomic DNA. For each cell subset, the extracted genomic DNA was distributed evenly across all wells of several immunoSEQ 96-well plates, and each plate served as one replicate. Each replicate PCR for sorted subsets received around 200 ng genomic DNA, equal to some 32,000 T cell genomes. The purified libraries were quantified using a Qubit 3.0 fluorometer, sized with a Bioanalyzer 2100, and then quantified again using the KAPA Library Quantification kit. A separate single-read 150-cycle Illumina NextSeq 550 flow cell was used to sequence each immunoSEQ 96-well plate. In the original analysis: Because the immunoSEQ output included only junctional sequences and no quality scores, the filtering could not be the same as the filtering used for full-length reads. To assign V/J genes and CDR3, sequences were annotated against IMGT germline references using PyIR, a Python wrapper for IgBLAST v1.9. Reads were filtered out if the reads had weak V/J assignments (E-value above 1e-6), no CDR3, stop codons, out-of-frame junctions, or ambiguous translated residues. V3J clonotypes were defined by identical inferred V gene, J gene, and CDR3 amino acid sequence. To compute the percentage overlap between repertoires, the number of shared unique clonotypes was divided by the size of the smaller repertoire. RTK rarefaction, the Chao1 estimator, and Recon v2.1 estimates of unobserved clonotypes were used to assess repertoire richness. Generation probabilities for all TCRbeta clonotypes obtained by the gDNA method from a handful of donors were computed using OLGA. Held by TCRdb, this immuneACCESS table contains in-frame sequences only and omits some clones. Under half of the omission traces to an unresolved V gene where checked; the cause of the rest is unknown. The V and J calls and clone size are taken from that table; D and trimming were inferred from the DNA. This sample lists about 2 million clones; about 95% were detected once. The ten top clones hold about 1.1% of the sample.

On this clone itself: There is no known antigen for this receptor. Per-base qualities were not stored, and no clone one base away is much larger.

Beyond this particular receptor, the publication reports: Sharing across a few donors was observed for about 5% of naive CD4, 3.5% of naive CD8, about 2.3% of memory CD4, and roughly 0.4% of memory CD8 clonotypes. Only blood was sampled, and tissue TCR repertoires likely differ from those in blood. Because the study included a small number of donors, the genetic and exposure-history diversity represented was limited. Pairwise subsampling indicated that sequencing depth was expected to affect the degree of clonotype sharing among donors. Larger estimated clonotype richness was generally found for naive subsets than for memory subsets. Clonotypes shared by all four sorted-subset donors showed higher generation probabilities than non-shared clonotypes. Incomplete sequencing was indicated by rarefaction of sorted-subset datasets, despite the large sequencing depth.

Trimming costs V 3 bases and J 1 base, and their ends lie 12 bases apart. Based on the germline V gene, the CDR1 and CDR2 sequences are SNHLY and FYNNEI. Taken from cysteine to phenylalanine, the CDR3 has 16 residues. The entry retains the CDR3 DNA only, 48 bases that are in frame from base 1. CD8 naive samples consisted of CD45RO-negative cells that were positively selected for CCR7, yielding a CD45RA+CCR7+ population without TemRA cells. Healthy HIV-negative adults with no recently reported acute infections or vaccinations were included as donors. Only Caucasian adults living in Nashville, Tennessee, USA were represented among the donors. Blood was collected by leukapheresis, and PBMCs were isolated by Ficoll-Histopaque density gradient centrifugation and then cryopreserved in liquid nitrogen vapor phase. Analytical flow cytometry was used to check the purity and quantity of every magnetically sorted T cell population. Genomic DNA was isolated from every sorted fraction and measured by UV absorbance on a Nanodrop 2000c.

The receptor's source is a man aged 18 to 29 in good health. This chain is built from TRBV2 and TRBJ2-2, with the D gene possibly TRBD1 or TRBD2, each one fitting 6 bases. Source material: naive CD8+ T cells sorted from blood. In light of the paper, this sample's cell subset or site label describes: CD45RA+CCR7+. Here the CDR3 is given as CASSDWGARNTGELFF. The DNA sequence is as follows: TGTGCCAGCAGTGATTGGGGGGCTCGGAACACCGGGGAGCTGTTTTTT.